This T cell receptor beta chain came from a study of cytotoxic CD8 clonotypes in ibrutinib-treated CLL. Study findings and constraints: Clonality increased at ibrutinib response and stayed stable in sustained remission. At progression, however, it fell back toward baseline. Public clonotypes, found uncommonly, either contracted or stayed stable on treatment. Baseline clonality, above age-matched healthy donor levels, tracked circulating CD8+ T-cell counts.

Generated by immunoSEQ multiplex PCR, the TCRdb table keeps only in-frame clones and is missing some. This table holds about 16,000 clones, about 70% found once. V shed 5 bases and J 7 bases; nucleotides not matched to a gene: 5. Germline loops: CDR1 MNHEY, CDR2 SVGAGI. The CDR3 totals 13 residues. A remark on this clone: Its target is not known.

This receptor was identified in a human donor with chronic lymphocytic leukemia. The chain employs TRBV6-5 and TRBJ2-5, with 9 bases matching TRBD1. The input for sequencing was PBMCs, taken before ibrutinib treatment. In DNA, the CDR3 is TGTGCCAGCAGTCCCGGGACAGGGAGGACCCAGTACTTC. Translated, it gives CASSPGTGRTQYF.